This record covers a single TCR beta chain. Antigen specificity is unknown. PCR involved 60 Vbeta and 13 Jbeta primers. Profiling relied on immunoSEQ multiplex PCR, and the TCRdb table lists in-frame clones only, not all of them. The table lists roughly 50,000 clones, 82% of them singletons, with around 2.9% in the top ten. Per the germline V gene, CDR1 is SGHTA and CDR2 is FQGTGA. V shed 4 bases and J shed 0 bases, with 10 bases lying between them. The CDR3 contains 15 residues. The sample comes from a study of cytomegalovirus exposure and HLA in healthy donors. Across the whole study: Findings of an earlier analysis included about 100 million unique TCR beta sequences from 180 million or so T cells.

Study-wide results and limits: Being indistinguishable, some V segments were excluded, TRBV6-2 and TRBV6-3 among them. Serostatus for CMV was the only available immune exposure information. Among TCR beta chains, those listed as cytomegalovirus-associated numbered about 160.

The sequenced sample was PBMCs. The chain uses TRBV7-3 and TRBJ2-4; D is possibly TRBD2 (5 bases). This sequence originates from a woman aged 18-30 years in good health and CMV-seronegative. The CDR3 DNA follows: TGTGCCAGCAGCTATACGGGGTCAGCCAAAAACATTCAGTACTTC. This encodes CASSYTGSAKNIQYF.